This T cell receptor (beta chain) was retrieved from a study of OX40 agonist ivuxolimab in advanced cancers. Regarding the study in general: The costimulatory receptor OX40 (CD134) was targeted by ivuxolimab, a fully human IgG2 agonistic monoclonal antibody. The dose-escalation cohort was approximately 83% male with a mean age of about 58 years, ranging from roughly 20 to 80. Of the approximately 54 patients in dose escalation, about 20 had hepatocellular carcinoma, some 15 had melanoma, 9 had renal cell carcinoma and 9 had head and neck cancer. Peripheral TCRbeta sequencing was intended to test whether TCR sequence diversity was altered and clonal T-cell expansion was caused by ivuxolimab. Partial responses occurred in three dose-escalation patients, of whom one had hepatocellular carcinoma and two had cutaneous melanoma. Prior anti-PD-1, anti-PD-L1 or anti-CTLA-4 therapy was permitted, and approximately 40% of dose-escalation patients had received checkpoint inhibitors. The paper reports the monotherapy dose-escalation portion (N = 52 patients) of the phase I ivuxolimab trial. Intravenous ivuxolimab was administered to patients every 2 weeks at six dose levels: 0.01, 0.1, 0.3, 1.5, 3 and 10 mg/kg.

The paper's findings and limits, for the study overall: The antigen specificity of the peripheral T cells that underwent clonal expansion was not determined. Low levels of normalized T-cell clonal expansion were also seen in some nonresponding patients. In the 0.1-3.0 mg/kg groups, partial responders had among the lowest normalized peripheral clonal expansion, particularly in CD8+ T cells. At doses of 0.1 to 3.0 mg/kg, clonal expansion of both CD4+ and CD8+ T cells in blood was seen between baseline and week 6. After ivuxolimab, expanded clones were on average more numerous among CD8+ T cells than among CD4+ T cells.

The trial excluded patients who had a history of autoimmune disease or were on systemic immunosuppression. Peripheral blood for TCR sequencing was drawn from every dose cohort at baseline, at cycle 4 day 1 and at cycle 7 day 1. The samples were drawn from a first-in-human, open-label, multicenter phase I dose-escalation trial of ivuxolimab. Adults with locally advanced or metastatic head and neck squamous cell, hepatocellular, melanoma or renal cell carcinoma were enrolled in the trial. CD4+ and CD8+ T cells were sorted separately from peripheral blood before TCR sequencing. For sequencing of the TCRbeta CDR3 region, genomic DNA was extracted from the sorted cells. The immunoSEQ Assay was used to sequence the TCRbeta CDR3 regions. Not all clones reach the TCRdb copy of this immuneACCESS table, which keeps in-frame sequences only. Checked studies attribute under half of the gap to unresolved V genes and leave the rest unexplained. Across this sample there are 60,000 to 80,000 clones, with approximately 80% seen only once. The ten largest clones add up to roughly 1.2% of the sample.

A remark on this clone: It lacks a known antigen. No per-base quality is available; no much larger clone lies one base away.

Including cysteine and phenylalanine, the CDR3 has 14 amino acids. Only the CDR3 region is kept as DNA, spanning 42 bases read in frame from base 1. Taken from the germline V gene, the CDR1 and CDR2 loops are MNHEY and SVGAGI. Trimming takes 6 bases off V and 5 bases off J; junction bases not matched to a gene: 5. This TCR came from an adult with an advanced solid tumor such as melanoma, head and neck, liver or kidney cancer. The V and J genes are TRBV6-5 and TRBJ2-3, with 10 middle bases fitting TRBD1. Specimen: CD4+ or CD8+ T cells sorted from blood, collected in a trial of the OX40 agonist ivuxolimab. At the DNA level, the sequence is TGTGCCAGCAGCGACAGGGGGCTTGTAGATACGCAGTATTTT. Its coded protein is CASSDRGLVDTQYF.